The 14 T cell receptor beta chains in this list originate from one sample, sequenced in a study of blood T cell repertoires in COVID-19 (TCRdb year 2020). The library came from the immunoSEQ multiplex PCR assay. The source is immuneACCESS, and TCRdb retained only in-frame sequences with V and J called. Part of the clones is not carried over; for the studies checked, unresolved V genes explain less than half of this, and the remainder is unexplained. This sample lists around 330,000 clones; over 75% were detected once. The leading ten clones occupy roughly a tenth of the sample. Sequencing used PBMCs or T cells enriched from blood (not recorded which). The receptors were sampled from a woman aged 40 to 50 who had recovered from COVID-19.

CDR3 protein: CASSLERGGSEKLFF. CDR3 coding DNA: TGTGCCAGCAGCTTAGAGAGAGGGGGCTCGGAAAAACTGTTTTTT. The chain employs TRBV7-9 and TRBJ1-4; 7 positions agree with TRBD1. V shed 1 base, J shed 8 bases, and the junction held 7 bases outside the gene matches. The CDR3 is 15 residues long. Per the germline V gene, CDR1 is SEHNR and CDR2 is FQNEAQ (reference sequence).

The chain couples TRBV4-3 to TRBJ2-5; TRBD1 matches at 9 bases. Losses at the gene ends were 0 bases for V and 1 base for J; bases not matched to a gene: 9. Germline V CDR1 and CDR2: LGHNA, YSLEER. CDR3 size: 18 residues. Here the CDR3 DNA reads TGCGCCAGCAGCCAAGATAGGCGACAGGGGGGACCCCAAGAGACCCAGTACTTC. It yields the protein CASSQDRRQGGPQETQYF.

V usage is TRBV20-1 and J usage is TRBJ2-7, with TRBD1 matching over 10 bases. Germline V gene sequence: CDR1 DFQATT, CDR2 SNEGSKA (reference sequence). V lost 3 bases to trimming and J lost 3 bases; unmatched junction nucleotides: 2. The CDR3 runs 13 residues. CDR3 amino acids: CSASRTGGYEQYF. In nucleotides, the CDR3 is TGCAGTGCTAGTCGGACAGGGGGCTACGAGCAGTACTTC.

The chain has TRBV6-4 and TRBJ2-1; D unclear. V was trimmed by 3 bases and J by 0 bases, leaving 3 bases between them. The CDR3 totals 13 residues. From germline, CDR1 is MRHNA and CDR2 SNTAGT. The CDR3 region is CASSESSYNEQFF. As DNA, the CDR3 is TGTGCCAGCAGTGAGAGCTCCTACAATGAGCAGTTCTTC.

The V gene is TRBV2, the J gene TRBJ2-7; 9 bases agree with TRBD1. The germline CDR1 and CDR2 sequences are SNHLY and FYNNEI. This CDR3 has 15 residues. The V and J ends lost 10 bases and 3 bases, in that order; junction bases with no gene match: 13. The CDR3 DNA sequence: TGTGCCACCACAGGGGAACAGGGGGCCTACTACGAGCAGTACTTC. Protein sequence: CATTGEQGAYYEQYF.

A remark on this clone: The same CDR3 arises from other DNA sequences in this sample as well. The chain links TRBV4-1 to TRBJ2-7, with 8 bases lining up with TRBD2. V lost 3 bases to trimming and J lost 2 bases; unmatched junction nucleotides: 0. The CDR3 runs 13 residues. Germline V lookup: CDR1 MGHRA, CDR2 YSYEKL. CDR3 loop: CASSQGLAYEQYF. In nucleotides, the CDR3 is TGCGCCAGCAGCCAGGGACTAGCCTACGAGCAGTACTTC.

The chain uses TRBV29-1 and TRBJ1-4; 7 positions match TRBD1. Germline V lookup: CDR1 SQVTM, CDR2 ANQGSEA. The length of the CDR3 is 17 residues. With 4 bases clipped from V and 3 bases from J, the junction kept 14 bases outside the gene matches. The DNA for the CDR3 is TGCAGCGTTGCACTTAGGGGGCCAGGTTTGGCTAATGAAAAACTGTTTTTT. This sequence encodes CSVALRGPGLANEKLFF.

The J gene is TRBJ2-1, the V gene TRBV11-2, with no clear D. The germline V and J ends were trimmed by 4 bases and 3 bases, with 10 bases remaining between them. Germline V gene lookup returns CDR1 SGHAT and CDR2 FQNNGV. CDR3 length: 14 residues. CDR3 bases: TGTGCCAGCAGCTCCCTTACCTACTACAATGAGCAGTTCTTC. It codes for CASSSLTYYNEQFF.

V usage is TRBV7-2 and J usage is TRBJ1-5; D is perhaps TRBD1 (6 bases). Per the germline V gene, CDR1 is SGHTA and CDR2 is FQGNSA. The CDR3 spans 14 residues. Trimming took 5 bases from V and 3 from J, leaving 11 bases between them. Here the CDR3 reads CASSPTGTNQPQHF. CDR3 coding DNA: TGTGCCAGCAGCCCTACAGGGACCAATCAGCCCCAGCATTTT.

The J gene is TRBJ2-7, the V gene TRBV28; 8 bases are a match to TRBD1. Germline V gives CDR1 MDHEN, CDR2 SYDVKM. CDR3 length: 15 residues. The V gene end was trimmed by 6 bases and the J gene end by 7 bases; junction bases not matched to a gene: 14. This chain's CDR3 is CASSGSTGVPDEQYF. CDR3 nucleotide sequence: TGTGCCAGCAGCGGATCGACAGGGGTCCCTGATGAGCAGTACTTC.

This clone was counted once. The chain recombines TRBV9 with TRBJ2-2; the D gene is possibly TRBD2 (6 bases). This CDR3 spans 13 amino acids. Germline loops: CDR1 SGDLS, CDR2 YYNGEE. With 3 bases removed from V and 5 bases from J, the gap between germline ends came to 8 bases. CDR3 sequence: CASSAGDTGELFF. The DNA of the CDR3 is TGTGCCAGCAGCGCGGGGGATACCGGGGAGCTGTTTTTT.

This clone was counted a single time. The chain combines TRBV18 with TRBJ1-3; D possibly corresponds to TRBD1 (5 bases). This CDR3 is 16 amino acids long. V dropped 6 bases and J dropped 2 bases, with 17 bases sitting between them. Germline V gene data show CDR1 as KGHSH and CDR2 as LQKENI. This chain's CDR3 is CASSLTIQGTGNTIYF. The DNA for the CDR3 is TGTGCCAGCTCCCTCACCATCCAGGGCACTGGAAACACCATATATTTT.

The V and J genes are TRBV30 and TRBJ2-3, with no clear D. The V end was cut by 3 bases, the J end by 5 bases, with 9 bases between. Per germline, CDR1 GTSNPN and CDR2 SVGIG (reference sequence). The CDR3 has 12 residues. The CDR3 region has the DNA TGTGCCTGGAGCGCGGTGGGAGATACGCAGTATTTT. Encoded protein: CAWSAVGDTQYF.

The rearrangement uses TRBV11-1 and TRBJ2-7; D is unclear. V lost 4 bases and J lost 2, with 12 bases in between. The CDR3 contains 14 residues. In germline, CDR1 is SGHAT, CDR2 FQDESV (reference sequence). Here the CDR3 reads CASSSTLQPYEQYF. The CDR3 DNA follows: TGTGCCAGCAGCTCAACCTTACAACCCTACGAGCAGTACTTC.